Reported below is one TCR beta chain. Antigen: not known. The data were taken from a study of cytomegalovirus exposure and HLA in healthy donors. Study context: From donors who were HLA-typed, an early data release held around 85 million unique TCRs. For the roughly 390 genotyped donors, about 81% fell within the Caucasian-associated ancestry cluster.

Whole-study findings and limits: With high specificity and sensitivity, the classifier reportedly diagnosed cytomegalovirus status. Available immune exposure information covered CMV serostatus only.

The primer mix had 60 Vbeta and 13 Jbeta primers. Clones were read by immunoSEQ multiplex PCR, and TCRdb kept only the in-frame ones, dropping some. The sample has 55,000 to 70,000 clones, roughly 74% seen once. V lost 3 bases and J lost 1; bases outside the gene matches: 8. The length of the CDR3 is 17 residues. CDR1 is MGHRA and CDR2 is YSYEKL in the germline V gene. The receptor was isolated from a man between 18 and 29 years old in good health and CMV-seropositive. The V gene is TRBV4-1, the J gene TRBJ1-3, with 8 bases identical to TRBD1. The sequenced material came from PBMCs. The CDR3 nucleotides are TGCGCCAGCAGCCACAGGGGGCAGGGTTTGTCTGGAAACACCATATATTTT. Residues: CASSHRGQGLSGNTIYF.